The 27 T cell receptor beta chains given below trace back to one sample, sequenced in a study of T cell responses to AZD1222 COVID-19 vaccine. Assay: immunoSEQ multiplex PCR; the TCRdb copy retains only in-frame clones and omits some. The repertoire has approximately 110,000 clones, roughly 87% of them found once; the top ten carry 8.5% to 10%. The sequences come from peripheral blood, collected on day 0 of AZD1222 vaccination. The source of these receptors is an adult in good health.

The V gene is TRBV19, the J gene TRBJ1-1; 9 nucleotides match TRBD1. Trimming took 4 bases from V and 2 from J; bases not matched to a gene: 8. Germline CDR1 LNHDA, CDR2 SQIVND (reference sequence). CDR3 length: 16 residues. The CDR3 nucleotides are TGTGCCAGTAGTAAACTACAGGGGGCCTTAAACACTGAAGCTTTCTTT. As protein: CASSKLQGALNTEAFF.

The chain joins TRBV19 to TRBJ2-3; the match to TRBD1 covers 9 bases. Germline V gene data show CDR1 as LNHDA and CDR2 as SQIVND (reference sequence). The CDR3 has 13 amino acids. The junction had 7 bases not matched to a gene; V was cut back by 9 bases and J by 6 bases. The CDR3 bases are TGTGCCAGCCGGGACAGGGACTCCGATACGCAGTATTTT. Translated, it gives CASRDRDSDTQYF.

CDR3 loop: CASSLRGGYGYTF. CDR3 nucleotide sequence: TGTGCCAGCAGCTTACGAGGGGGCTATGGCTACACCTTC. J is TRBJ1-2 and V is TRBV7-3; a weak D match, TRBD1 (6 bases). The CDR3 extends over 13 amino acids. Germline V gene sequence: CDR1 SGHTA, CDR2 FQGTGA. V shed 2 bases and J shed 4 bases, with 8 bases lying between them. The entire variable domain, with the rest obtained from reference TRBV7-3 and TRBJ1-2, is as follows: GAGVSQTPSNKVTEKGKYVELRCDPISGHTALYWYRQSLGQGPEFLIYFQGTGAADDSGLPNDRFFAVRPEGSVSTLKIQRTERGDSAVYLCASSLRGGYGYTFGSGTRLTVV.

The chain is built from TRBV28 and TRBJ2-7; no clear D gene. The CDR3 extends over 14 amino acids. Trimming took 6 bases from V and 4 from J, leaving 16 bases between them. The V gene's germline CDR1 is MDHEN and CDR2 SYDVKM. This CDR3 reads CASRSRALPYEQYF. DNA for the CDR3: TGTGCCAGCAGGTCAAGGGCACTCCCGTACGAGCAGTACTTC.

The rearrangement links TRBV6-5 to TRBJ2-7; TRBD1 is a possible D gene (6 bases). Trimming removed 0 bases from V and 3 bases from J, with 15 bases in between. From germline, CDR1 is MNHEY and CDR2 SVGAGI. The length of the CDR3 is 16 residues. This CDR3 is CASSYSTGLRFYEQYF. CDR3 DNA: TGTGCCAGCAGTTACTCAACAGGGTTGCGGTTCTACGAGCAGTACTTC.

The gene calls are TRBV19 and TRBJ1-5, with no clear D. This CDR3 has 15 amino acids. Germline loops: CDR1 LNHDA, CDR2 SQIVND (reference sequence). The V gene lost 5 bases and the J gene lost 1 base, with 12 bases spanning the gap. The CDR3 protein is CASSAWAPSNQPQHF. The CDR3, as DNA: TGTGCCAGTAGTGCCTGGGCCCCCAGCAATCAGCCCCAGCATTTT. The whole variable domain, remainder taken from reference TRBV19 and TRBJ1-5, is DGGITQSPKYLFRKEGQNVTLSCEQNLNHDAMYWYRQDPGQGLRLIYYSQIVNDFQKGDIAEGYSVSREKKESFPLTVTSAQKNPTAFYLCASSAWAPSNQPQHFGDGTRLSIL.

V and J are TRBV7-3 and TRBJ2-3; 15 bases agree with TRBD2. J gave up 3 bases and V 3 bases, and 1 base lay outside the gene matches. Germline assignment: CDR1 SGHTA and CDR2 FQGTGA. The CDR3 sequence is 16 residues long. CDR3 bases: TGTGCCAGCAGCTTGGGACTAGCGGGAGGAACAGATACGCAGTATTTT. Translation gives CASSLGLAGGTDTQYF.

The chain links TRBV7-2 to TRBJ2-1; D tentatively reads TRBD1 or TRBD2 (6 bases each). Germline CDR1 reads SGHTA; CDR2 reads FQGNSA. V dropped 5 bases and J dropped 2 bases, with 16 bases sitting between them. CDR3 length: 16 amino acids. CDR3 amino acids: CASSQWGAAAYNEQFF. The CDR3 DNA is TGTGCCAGCAGCCAATGGGGGGCGGCAGCCTACAATGAGCAGTTCTTC. Full variable domain (rest looked up from reference TRBV7-2 and TRBJ2-1): GAGVSQSPSNKVTEKGKDVELRCDPISGHTALYWYRQSLGQGLEFLIYFQGNSAPDKSGLPSDRFSAERTGGSVSTLTIQRTQQEDSAVYLCASSQWGAAAYNEQFFGPGTRLTVL.

This clone was seen a handful of times. The rearrangement joins TRBV9 to TRBJ1-1; maybe TRBD1 (5 bases). The CDR3 totals 16 residues. The V end lost 1 base, the J end lost 0 bases, and 13 bases lay between the germline ends. Germline CDR1 reads SGDLS; CDR2 reads YYNGEE. CDR3 coding DNA: TGTGCCAGCAGCGTATTGTTTACAGGAATGAACACTGAAGCTTTCTTT. It codes for CASSVLFTGMNTEAFF.

The V gene is TRBV25-1, the J gene TRBJ2-3; D tentatively reads TRBD1 or TRBD2 (5 bases each). Trimming cost V 5 bases and J 7 bases, with 22 bases left between them. CDR1 is MGHDK, CDR2 SYGVNS, per germline. The CDR3 extends over 16 amino acids. In DNA form, the CDR3 reads TGTGCCAGCAGTTTCTTTGAGGGGCGATTCTCTTATACGCAGTATTTT. Translating it yields CASSFFEGRFSYTQYF.

The J gene is TRBJ2-7, the V gene TRBV11-3; no firm D call. Trimming shortened V by 3 bases and J by 0 bases, and 9 bases separated the two germline ends. Per germline, CDR1 SGHNT and CDR2 YENEEA. This CDR3 is 14 amino acids long. CDR3 sequence: CASSFLVRSYEQYF. The CDR3 nucleotides are TGTGCCAGCAGCTTTCTTGTTCGCTCCTACGAGCAGTACTTC.

The chain links TRBV12-3 or TRBV12-4 to TRBJ1-2; D unclear. Deletions cut 2 bases from V and 12 bases from J, with 16 bases between. The CDR3 is 13 residues long. CDR3 amino acids: CASSLNFARLHTF. In DNA form, the CDR3 reads TGTGCCAGCAGTTTAAATTTCGCCAGGTTGCACACCTTC.

The chain carries TRBV7-2 and TRBJ2-3; 13 bases map to TRBD2. The V and J ends lost 2 bases and 0 bases, in that order; junction bases with no gene match: 8. Germline V gene lookup returns CDR1 SGHTA and CDR2 FQGNSA. CDR3 length: 19 residues. The chain's CDR3 is CASSLFQLAGGPSTDTQYF. CDR3 sequence (DNA): TGTGCCAGCAGCTTATTTCAACTAGCGGGGGGGCCTAGCACAGATACGCAGTATTTT.

This clone has only a few counts. The chain uses TRBV7-9 and TRBJ2-7; 9 bases are shared with TRBD2. The CDR3 has 14 amino acids. Germline V gene lookup returns CDR1 SEHNR and CDR2 FQNEAQ (reference sequence). Trimming removed 5 bases from V and 0 bases from J; junction bases left unmatched: 2. The CDR3, as DNA: TGTGCCAGCAGCGATAGCGGGGGCTCCTACGAGCAGTACTTC. The encoded protein is CASSDSGGSYEQYF.

The chain links TRBV27 to TRBJ2-2, with TRBD2 matching 12 bases. Looked up from germline, CDR1 is MNHEY and CDR2 is SMNVEV (reference sequence). The CDR3 runs to 15 residues. V lost 8 bases to trimming and J lost 5 bases; unmatched junction nucleotides: 6. CDR3 protein: CASVEGTSGTGELFF. Here the CDR3 DNA reads TGTGCCAGCGTAGAGGGGACTAGCGGGACCGGGGAGCTGTTTTTT.

CDR3 DNA sequence: TGTGCCAGCAGCGCAGGACTAGCGGGGCCCTACGAGCAGTACTTC. Amino acids: CASSAGLAGPYEQYF. V is TRBV9 and J is TRBJ2-7; TRBD2 matches 12 bases. Losses at the gene ends were 3 bases for V and 2 bases for J; bases not matched to a gene: 3. This CDR3 has 15 amino acids. Per the germline V gene, CDR1 is SGDLS and CDR2 is YYNGEE.

The chain recombines TRBV11-2 with TRBJ2-5, with 9 bases matching TRBD1. After removal of 1 base from V and 7 bases from J, the junction contained 4 bases not matched to a gene. This CDR3 has 14 amino acids. Per germline, CDR1 SGHAT and CDR2 FQNNGV. The CDR3 region is CASSLADRGRTQYF. The CDR3 DNA reads TGTGCCAGCAGCTTAGCCGACAGGGGGAGGACCCAGTACTTC. Full variable domain (rest looked up from reference TRBV11-2 and TRBJ2-5): EAGVAQSPRYKIIEKRQSVAFWCNPISGHATLYWYQQILGQGPKLLIQFQNNGVVDDSQLPKDRFSAERLKGVDSTLKIQPAKLEDSAVYLCASSLADRGRTQYFGPGTRLLVL.

The table lists this clone with a count of one. The chain recombines TRBV27 with TRBJ2-5; possibly TRBD1 for D (7 bases). CDR1 is MNHEY and CDR2 is SMNVEV in the germline V gene (reference sequence). The CDR3 covers 13 residues. V was pared by 6 bases and J by 5 bases, with 13 bases between. CDR3 sequence (DNA): TGTGCCAGCAGGACCAGGGGGGCGGAGACCCAGTACTTC. Translating gives CASRTRGAETQYF.

This clone was detected only a few times. The J gene is TRBJ2-7, the V gene TRBV3-1 (or the pseudogene TRBV3-2), with 13 positions matching TRBD2. V lost 2 bases to trimming and J lost 6 bases; unmatched junction nucleotides: 1. Germline CDR1 reads LGHDT; CDR2 reads YNNKEL (reference sequence). The CDR3 loop spans 14 amino acids. This CDR3 reads CASSQWTSGSEQYF. The CDR3 region has the DNA TGTGCCAGCAGCCAATGGACTAGCGGGAGCGAGCAGTACTTC.

This clone was found a few times. The chain carries TRBV9 and TRBJ1-1, with D perhaps matching TRBD1 (5 bases). Per germline, CDR1 SGDLS and CDR2 YYNGEE. This CDR3 is 14 amino acids long. V shed 3 bases and J shed 1 base, with 10 bases lying between them. CDR3 in amino acids: CASSATTANTEAFF. The CDR3, as DNA: TGTGCCAGCAGCGCCACGACAGCGAACACTGAAGCTTTCTTT.

The genes are TRBV7-3 and TRBJ2-1; perhaps TRBD2 as D (6 bases). Trimming took 4 bases from V and 15 from J, leaving 19 bases between them. This CDR3 has 13 residues. CDR1 is SGHTA and CDR2 is FQGTGA in the germline V gene. CDR3 coding DNA: TGTGCCAGCAGCTCTTTTTTGGGGGAGGTAAGGTTCTTC. This codes for CASSSFLGEVRFF.

The V gene is TRBV2, the J gene TRBJ1-5; no reliable D call. This CDR3 has 14 residues. Germline loops: CDR1 SNHLY, CDR2 FYNNEI. V lost 4 bases, J lost 4 bases, and 11 bases lay in between. CDR3 in amino acids: CASSAQNGNQPQHF. In DNA form, the CDR3 reads TGTGCCAGCAGTGCACAAAATGGGAATCAGCCCCAGCATTTT.

The chain has TRBV29-1 and TRBJ2-3, with 8 bases lining up with TRBD1. The CDR3 runs to 11 residues. Germline V gene lookup returns CDR1 SQVTM and CDR2 ANQGSEA. V trimming: 6 bases; J trimming: 6 bases; junction bases outside the gene matches: 2. Written as DNA, the CDR3 is TGCAGCGTAGGGGACAGGGATACGCAGTATTTT. Residues: CSVGDRDTQYF.

The chain is built from TRBV18 and TRBJ1-1, with 7 bases fitting TRBD1. V was pared by 3 bases and J by 6 bases, with 10 bases of the junction left unmatched. Germline V gene sequence: CDR1 KGHSH, CDR2 LQKENI. The CDR3 length is 15 residues. The CDR3 DNA sequence: TGTGCCAGCTCACCGTCAGGGGGAGGTTCGGCTGAAGCTTTCTTT. Translating it yields CASSPSGGGSAEAFF.

The chain links TRBV3-1 (or the pseudogene TRBV3-2) to TRBJ2-3; 9 nucleotides agree with TRBD1. The CDR3 is 15 amino acids. Trimming at V came to 5 bases and at J to 3 bases, leaving 6 bases not matched to a gene. Germline CDR1 LGHDT, CDR2 YNNKEL (reference sequence). The CDR3 sequence: CASSAQGAMTDTQYF. In DNA form, the CDR3 reads TGTGCCAGCAGCGCACAGGGGGCGATGACAGATACGCAGTATTTT.

This chain uses TRBV7-2 with TRBJ2-1; D ambiguous. Germline V gene lookup returns CDR1 SGHTA and CDR2 FQGNSA. This CDR3 has 17 amino acids. Trimming removed 2 bases at V and 8 bases at J, with 22 bases between. CDR3 amino acids: CASSLLGAYSRSDEQFF. CDR3 coding DNA: TGTGCCAGCAGCTTACTTGGAGCCTACTCCCGGTCGGATGAGCAGTTCTTC.

The chain is built from TRBV18 and TRBJ2-1; maybe TRBD1 (5 bases). This CDR3 region has 13 residues. Trimming left V 2 bases short and J 6 bases short, with 8 bases between. Germline CDR1 KGHSH, CDR2 LQKENI. The CDR3 DNA reads as TGTGCCAGCTCACCAGGACACGGCAATGAGCAGTTCTTC. Its translation is CASSPGHGNEQFF.